The table lists the clone carrying this TCR beta chain with a count of one. Sequenced by immunoSEQ multiplex PCR; TCRdb stores in-frame clones only, minus some. The data contain about 24,000 clones, roughly 89% of them singletons. Germline V CDR1 and CDR2: ENHRY, SYGVKD. The CDR3 runs 16 residues. With 8 bases clipped from V and 2 bases from J, the junction kept 6 bases outside the gene matches. Noted treatment: preoperative locoregional IRX-2 cytokine immunotherapy. Patients received preoperative, locoregional IRX-2 cytokine immunotherapy in a phase Ib study. These data come from a study of preoperative IRX-2 immunotherapy in early breast cancer.

The TCR comes from a human donor with breast cancer. Sequencing used tumor tissue, obtained after IRX-2 immunotherapy. The chain combines TRBV10-3 with TRBJ2-6; 10 positions agree with TRBD1. The CDR3 is CAIFPGQGTGANVLTF. As DNA, the CDR3 is TGTGCCATCTTTCCGGGACAGGGGACTGGGGCCAACGTCCTGACTTTC.